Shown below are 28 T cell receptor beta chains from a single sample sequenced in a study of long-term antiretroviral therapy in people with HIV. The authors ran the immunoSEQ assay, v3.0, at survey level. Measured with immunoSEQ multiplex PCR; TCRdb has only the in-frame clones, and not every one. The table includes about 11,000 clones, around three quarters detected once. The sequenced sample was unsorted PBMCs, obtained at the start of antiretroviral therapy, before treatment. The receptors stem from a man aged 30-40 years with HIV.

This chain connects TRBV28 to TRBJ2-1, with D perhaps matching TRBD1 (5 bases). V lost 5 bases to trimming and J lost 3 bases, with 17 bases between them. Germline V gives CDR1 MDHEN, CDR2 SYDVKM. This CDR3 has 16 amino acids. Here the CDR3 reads CASSANQGSLYNEQFF. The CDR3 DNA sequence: TGTGCCAGCAGTGCCAACCAGGGATCCCTCTACAATGAGCAGTTCTTC.

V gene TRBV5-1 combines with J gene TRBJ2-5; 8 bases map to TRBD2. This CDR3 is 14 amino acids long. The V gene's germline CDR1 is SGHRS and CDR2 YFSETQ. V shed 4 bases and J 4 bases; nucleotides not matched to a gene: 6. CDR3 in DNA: TGCGCCAGCAGCCAAACGGGGGGGGGAGAGACCCAGTACTTC. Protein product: CASSQTGGGETQYF.

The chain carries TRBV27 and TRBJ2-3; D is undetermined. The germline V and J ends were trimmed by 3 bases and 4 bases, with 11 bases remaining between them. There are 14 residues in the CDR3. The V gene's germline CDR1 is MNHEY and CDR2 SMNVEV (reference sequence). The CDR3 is CASSLNSQSDTQYF. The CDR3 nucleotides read TGTGCCAGCAGTTTGAACTCCCAATCAGATACGCAGTATTTT.

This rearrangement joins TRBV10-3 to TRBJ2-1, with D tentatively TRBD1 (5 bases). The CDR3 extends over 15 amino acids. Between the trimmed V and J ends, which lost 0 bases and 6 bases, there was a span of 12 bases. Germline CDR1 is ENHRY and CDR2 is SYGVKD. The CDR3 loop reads CAISESGADSNEQFF. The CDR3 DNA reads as TGTGCCATCAGTGAGTCGGGTGCTGACAGCAATGAGCAGTTCTTC.

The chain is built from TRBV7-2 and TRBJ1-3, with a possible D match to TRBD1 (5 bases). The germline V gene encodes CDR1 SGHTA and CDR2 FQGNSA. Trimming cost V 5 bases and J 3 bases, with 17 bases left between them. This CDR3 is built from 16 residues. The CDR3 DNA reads TGTGCCAGCAGCCCCAGAGGAGGGGATGATGGAAACACCATATATTTT. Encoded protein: CASSPRGGDDGNTIYF.

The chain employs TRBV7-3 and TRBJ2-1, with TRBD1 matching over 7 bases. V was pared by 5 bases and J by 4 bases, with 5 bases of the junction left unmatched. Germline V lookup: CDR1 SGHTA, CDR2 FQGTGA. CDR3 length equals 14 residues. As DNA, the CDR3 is TGTGCCAGCAGCGGCCCGGGACAGTACAATGAGCAGTTCTTC. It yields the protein CASSGPGQYNEQFF.

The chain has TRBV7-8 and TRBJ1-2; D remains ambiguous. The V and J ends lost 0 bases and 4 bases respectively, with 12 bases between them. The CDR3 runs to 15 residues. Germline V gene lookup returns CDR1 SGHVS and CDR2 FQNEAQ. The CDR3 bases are TGTGCCAGCAGCTTAGCGGGGTCGGAAATCTATGGCTACACCTTC. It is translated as CASSLAGSEIYGYTF.

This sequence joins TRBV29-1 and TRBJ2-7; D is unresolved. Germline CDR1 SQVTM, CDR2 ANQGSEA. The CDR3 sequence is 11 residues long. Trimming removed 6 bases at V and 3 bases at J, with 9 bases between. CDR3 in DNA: TGCAGCGTCGACACAAACTACGAGCAGTACTTC. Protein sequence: CSVDTNYEQYF.

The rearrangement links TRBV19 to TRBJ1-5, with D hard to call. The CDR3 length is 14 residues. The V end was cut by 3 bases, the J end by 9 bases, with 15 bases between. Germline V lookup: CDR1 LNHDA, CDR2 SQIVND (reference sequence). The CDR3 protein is CASSIAPHLAPQHF. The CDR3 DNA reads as TGTGCCAGTAGTATCGCACCCCACCTCGCGCCCCAGCATTTT.

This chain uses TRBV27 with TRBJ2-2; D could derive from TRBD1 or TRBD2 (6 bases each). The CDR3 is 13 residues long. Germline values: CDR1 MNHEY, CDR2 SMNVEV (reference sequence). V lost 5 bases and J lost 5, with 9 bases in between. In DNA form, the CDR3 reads TGTGCCAGCAGTAGGGGGGTTACCGGGGAGCTGTTTTTT. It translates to CASSRGVTGELFF.

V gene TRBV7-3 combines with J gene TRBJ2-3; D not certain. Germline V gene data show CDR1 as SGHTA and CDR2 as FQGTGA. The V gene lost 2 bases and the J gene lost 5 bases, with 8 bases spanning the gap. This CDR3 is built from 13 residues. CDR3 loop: CASSLGEIDTQYF. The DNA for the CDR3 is TGTGCCAGCAGCTTAGGCGAAATAGATACGCAGTATTTT. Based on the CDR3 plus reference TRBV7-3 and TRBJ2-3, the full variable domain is GAGVSQTPSNKVTEKGKYVELRCDPISGHTALYWYRQSLGQGPEFLIYFQGTGAADDSGLPNDRFFAVRPEGSVSTLKIQRTERGDSAVYLCASSLGEIDTQYFGPGTRLTVL.

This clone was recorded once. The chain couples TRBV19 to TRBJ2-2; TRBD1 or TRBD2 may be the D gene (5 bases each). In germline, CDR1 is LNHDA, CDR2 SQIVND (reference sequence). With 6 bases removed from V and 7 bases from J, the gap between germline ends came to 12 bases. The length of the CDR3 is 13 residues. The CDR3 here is CASRGAGYGELFF. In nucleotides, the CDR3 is TGTGCCAGTAGAGGGGCGGGTTACGGGGAGCTGTTTTTT.

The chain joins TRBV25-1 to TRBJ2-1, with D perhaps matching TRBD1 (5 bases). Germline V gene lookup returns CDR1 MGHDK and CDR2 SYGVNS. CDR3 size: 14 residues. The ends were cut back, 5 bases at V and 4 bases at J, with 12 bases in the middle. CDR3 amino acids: CASSQGNVYNEQFF. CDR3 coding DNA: TGTGCCAGCAGTCAGGGAAACGTTTACAATGAGCAGTTCTTC.

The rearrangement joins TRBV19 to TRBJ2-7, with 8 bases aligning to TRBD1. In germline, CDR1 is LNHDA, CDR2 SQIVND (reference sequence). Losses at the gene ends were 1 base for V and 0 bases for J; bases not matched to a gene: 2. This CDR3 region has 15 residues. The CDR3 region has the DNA TGTGCCAGTAGTATAGGGACAGGGAGCTCCTACGAGCAGTACTTC. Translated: CASSIGTGSSYEQYF.

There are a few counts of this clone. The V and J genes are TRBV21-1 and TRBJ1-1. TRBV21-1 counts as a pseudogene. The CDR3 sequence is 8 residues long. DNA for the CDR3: TGTGGGGGAGGGTGTGCTTTCTTT. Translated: CGGGCAFF.

The CDR3: CASRPGLAGASSYNEQFF. CDR3 DNA sequence: TGCGCCAGTCGACCGGGACTAGCGGGAGCGTCCTCCTACAATGAGCAGTTCTTC. The genes are TRBV5-1 and TRBJ2-1; 14 positions match TRBD2. The CDR3 length is 18 residues. V shed 8 bases, J shed 0 bases, and the junction held 10 bases outside the gene matches. CDR1 and CDR2 from the germline V gene are SGHRS and YFSETQ.

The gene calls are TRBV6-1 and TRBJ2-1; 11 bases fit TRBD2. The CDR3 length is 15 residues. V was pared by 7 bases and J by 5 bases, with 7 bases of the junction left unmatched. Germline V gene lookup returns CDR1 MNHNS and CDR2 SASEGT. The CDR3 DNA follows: TGTGCCAGCAACCAACTAGCGGGAGACAACAATGAGCAGTTCTTC. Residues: CASNQLAGDNNEQFF.

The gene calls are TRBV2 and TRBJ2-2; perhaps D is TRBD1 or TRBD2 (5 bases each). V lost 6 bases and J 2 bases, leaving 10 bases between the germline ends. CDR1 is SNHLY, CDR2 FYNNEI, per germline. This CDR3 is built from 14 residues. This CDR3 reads CASRNGANTGELFF. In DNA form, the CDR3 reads TGTGCCAGCAGGAACGGGGCAAACACCGGGGAGCTGTTTTTT.

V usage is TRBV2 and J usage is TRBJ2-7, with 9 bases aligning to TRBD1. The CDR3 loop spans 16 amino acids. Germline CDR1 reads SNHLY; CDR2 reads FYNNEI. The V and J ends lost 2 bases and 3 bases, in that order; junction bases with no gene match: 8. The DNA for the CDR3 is TGTGCCAGCAGTGAAAGGTACAGGACAGGGGACTACGAGCAGTACTTC. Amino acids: CASSERYRTGDYEQYF.

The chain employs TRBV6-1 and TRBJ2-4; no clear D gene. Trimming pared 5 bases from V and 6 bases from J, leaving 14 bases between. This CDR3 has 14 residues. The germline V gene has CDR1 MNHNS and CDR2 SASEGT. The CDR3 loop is CASSLDAAGNIQYF. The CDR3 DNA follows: TGTGCCAGCAGTTTGGACGCCGCCGGAAACATTCAGTACTTC.

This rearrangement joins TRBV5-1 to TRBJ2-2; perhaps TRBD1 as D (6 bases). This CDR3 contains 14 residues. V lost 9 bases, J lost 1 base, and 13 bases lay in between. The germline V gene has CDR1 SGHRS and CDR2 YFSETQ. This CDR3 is CATRRDMNTGELFF. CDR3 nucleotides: TGCGCCACCCGTAGGGACATGAACACCGGGGAGCTGTTTTTT.

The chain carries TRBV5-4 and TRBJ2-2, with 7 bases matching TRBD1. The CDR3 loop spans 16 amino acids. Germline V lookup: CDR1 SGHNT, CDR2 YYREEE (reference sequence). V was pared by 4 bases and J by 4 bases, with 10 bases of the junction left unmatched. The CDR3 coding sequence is TGTGCCAGCAGCGTTCGACAGGGTGTCAGCACCGGGGAGCTGTTTTTT. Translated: CASSVRQGVSTGELFF.

For the CDR3, the DNA is TGTGCCAGCAGTTACTCCGGGACGGTGAACACTGAAGCTTTCTTT. It translates to CASSYSGTVNTEAFF. The rearrangement joins TRBV6-5 to TRBJ1-1; maybe TRBD1 (5 bases). Trimming removed 0 bases from V and 0 bases from J, with 8 bases in between. This CDR3 contains 15 residues. Germline V gives CDR1 MNHEY, CDR2 SVGAGI.

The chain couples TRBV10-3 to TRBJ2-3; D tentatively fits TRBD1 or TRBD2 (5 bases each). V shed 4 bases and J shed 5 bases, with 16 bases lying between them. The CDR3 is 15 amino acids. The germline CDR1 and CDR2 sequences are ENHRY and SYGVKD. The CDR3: CAISAGSGSRDTQYF. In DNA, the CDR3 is TGTGCCATCAGTGCGGGCTCAGGGAGTCGAGATACGCAGTATTTT.

For the CDR3, the DNA is TGTGCCAGCAGCCCCAGGGAGGGACAGGGTTTCTACGAGCAGTACTTC. This sequence encodes CASSPREGQGFYEQYF. This chain connects TRBV7-9 to TRBJ2-7, with 9 positions matching TRBD1. Unmatched junction bases numbered 11, after V lost 5 bases and J lost 3 bases. CDR3 size: 16 residues. Germline assignment: CDR1 SEHNR and CDR2 FQNEAQ (reference sequence).

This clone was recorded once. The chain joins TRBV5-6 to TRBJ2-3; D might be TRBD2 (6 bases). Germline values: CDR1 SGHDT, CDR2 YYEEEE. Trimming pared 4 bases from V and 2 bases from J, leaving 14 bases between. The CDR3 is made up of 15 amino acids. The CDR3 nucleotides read TGTGCCAGCAGCATGGCCGGGACTGCCACAGATACGCAGTATTTT. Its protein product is CASSMAGTATDTQYF. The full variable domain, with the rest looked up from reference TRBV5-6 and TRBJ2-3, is DAGVTQSPTHLIKTRGQQVTLRCSPKSGHDTVSWYQQALGQGPQFIFQYYEEEERQRGNFPDRFSGHQFPNYSSELNVNALLLGDSALYLCASSMAGTATDTQYFGPGTRLTVL.

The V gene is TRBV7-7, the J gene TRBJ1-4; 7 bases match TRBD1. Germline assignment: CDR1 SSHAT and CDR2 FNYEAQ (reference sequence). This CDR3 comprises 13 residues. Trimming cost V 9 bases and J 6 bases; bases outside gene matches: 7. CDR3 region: CARTGRAYEKLFF. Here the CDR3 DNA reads TGTGCCAGGACAGGGAGGGCTTATGAAAAACTGTTTTTT.

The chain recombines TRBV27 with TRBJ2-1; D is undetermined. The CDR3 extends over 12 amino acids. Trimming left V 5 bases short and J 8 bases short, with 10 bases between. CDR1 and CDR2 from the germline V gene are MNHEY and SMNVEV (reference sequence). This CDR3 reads CASSPGWDEQFF. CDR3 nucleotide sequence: TGTGCCAGCAGTCCCGGGTGGGATGAGCAGTTCTTC.